The clone carrying this T cell receptor (beta chain) was picked up many times. The data stem from a study of T cells in Graves' hyperthyroidism and ophthalmopathy. The source material, RNA transcripts, was used to amplify TCR beta CDR3 regions. The primer set for the first-round RT-PCR of the TCR CDR3 was HTBI. MiXCR, run by TCRdb on the multiplex PCR reads, gives a single entry per CDR3 protein. Here the sample spans about 600,000 distinct CDR3 sequences, more than 13% being singletons. A NOSPECS grade of at least 4, a Clinical Activity Score of at least 3 and duration under 3 months were recorded in ophthalmopathy patients. Those patients with uncontrolled infection, other autoimmune disease, pregnancy or lactation were excluded. On the basis of clinical symptoms, serum thyroxine and TRAb, thyroid ultrasound and orbital computed tomography, diagnoses were made. Fresh peripheral blood, 7.5 to 10 ml, yielded the PBMCs.

There are 15 residues in the CDR3. Trimming cost V 4 bases and J 4 bases, with 14 bases left between them. Germline-derived CDR1 and CDR2 are MNHEY and SMNVEV (reference sequence). Input material: blood. V usage is TRBV27 and J usage is TRBJ2-1; maybe TRBD2 (6 bases). This clonotype originated in a woman under 30 with Graves' ophthalmopathy. The CDR3 here is CASSSQGLLYNEQFF. CDR3 nucleotides: TGTGCCAGCAGTTCGCAGGGACTCCTTTACAATGAGCAGTTCTTC.